This is a list of T cell receptor beta chains from one sample in a study of blood T cell repertoires in COVID-19. The repertoire was sequenced with immunoSEQ multiplex PCR; TCRdb's copy has only in-frame clones and lacks some. In the table there are about 250,000 clones, 88% of which are singletons. Sequencing used peripheral blood. The receptors were gathered from a man aged 80 or over with acute or convalescent COVID-19. Each CDR3 is given with its conserved first and last residue. Each record gives: J gene, V gene, clone size, D gene, CDR3 DNA, CDR3 protein. D genes are given only for firm matches. Clone size is not always given. Where it is, it says once, few, many or a class for expanded clones.

J: TRBJ1-2
V: TRBV5-6
size: -
D: -
DNA: TGTGCCAGCAGCTTAATGAGGGTTCACACCTTC
CDR3: CASSLMRVHTF

J: TRBJ1-1
V: TRBV18
size: -
D: -
DNA: TGTGCCAGCTCACATCAGAACGTGGTTGGCAGGACGGGGTACACTGAAGCTTTCTTT
CDR3: CASSHQNVVGRTGYTEAFF

J: TRBJ1-1
V: TRBV7-2
size: -
D: TRBD1
DNA: TGTGCCAGCAGCTCCCAGAGGGGGACAGACACTGAAGCTTTCTTT
CDR3: CASSSQRGTDTEAFF

J: TRBJ2-1
V: TRBV11-2
size: -
D: -
DNA: TGTGCCAGCAGCTTAACAGGGTCATATAATGAGCAGTTCTTC
CDR3: CASSLTGSYNEQFF

J: TRBJ1-2
V: TRBV9
size: few
D: TRBD1
DNA: TGTGCCAGCAGTAAAAGGGGGGACAGGAGTAACTATGGCTACACCTTC
CDR3: CASSKRGDRSNYGYTF

J: TRBJ2-3
V: TRBV13
size: -
D: -
DNA: TGTGCCAGCAGCCCGCGGACAGATTCGACTAGCACAGATACGCAGTATTTT
CDR3: CASSPRTDSTSTDTQYF

J: TRBJ1-3
V: TRBV30
size: -
D: -
DNA: TGTGCCTGGATGGGGGGACCCTCTGGAAACACCATATATTTT
CDR3: CAWMGGPSGNTIYF

J: TRBJ2-5
V: TRBV5-1
size: -
D: TRBD2
DNA: TGCGCCAGCAGCTTACTAGCGGTCCAAGAGACCCAGTACTTC
CDR3: CASSLLAVQETQYF

J: TRBJ2-1
V: TRBV7-9
size: few
D: TRBD2
DNA: TGTGCCAGCAGCCCCCCCAGCGGGGGGCGTAATGAGCAGTTCTTC
CDR3: CASSPPSGGRNEQFF

J: TRBJ2-3
V: TRBV7-3
size: -
D: TRBD2
DNA: TGTGCCAGCAGCCCTATAGCGGGAGGCCCAGATACGCAGTATTTT
CDR3: CASSPIAGGPDTQYF

J: TRBJ2-2
V: TRBV5-4
size: -
D: TRBD1
DNA: TGTGCCAGCAGCCGAGGCGGGACAGGGGGCACCGGGGAGCTGTTTTTT
CDR3: CASSRGGTGGTGELFF

J: TRBJ1-2
V: TRBV4-3
size: -
D: TRBD1
DNA: TGCGCCAGCAGTCCAACGAGGGGGCAAATCTATGGCTACACCTTC
CDR3: CASSPTRGQIYGYTF

J: TRBJ1-5
V: TRBV7-2
size: -
D: -
DNA: TGTGCCAGCAGCTTATATCCCAGCAATCAGCCCCAGCATTTT
CDR3: CASSLYPSNQPQHF

J: TRBJ1-4
V: TRBV9
size: -
D: TRBD1
DNA: TGTGCCAGCAGCGTATCCGGGACAGGGCATGAAAAACTGTTTTTT
CDR3: CASSVSGTGHEKLFF

J: TRBJ2-1
V: TRBV4-1
size: -
D: -
DNA: TGCGCCAGCAGCCAAGTTGGCCCAAGCAATGAGCAGTTCTTC
CDR3: CASSQVGPSNEQFF

J: TRBJ1-1
V: TRBV5-1
size: once
D: -
DNA: TGCGCCAGCAGCTCTGGAGGGGGGGAAACTGAAGCTTTCTTT
CDR3: CASSSGGGETEAFF

J: TRBJ2-7
V: TRBV4-1
size: -
D: TRBD1
DNA: TGCGCCAGCAGCCAAGTAGAAGAGACAGGGAACGAGCAGTACTTC
CDR3: CASSQVEETGNEQYF

J: TRBJ2-7
V: TRBV6-2/TRBV6-3
size: -
D: TRBD1
DNA: TGTGCCAGCAGTCCCGGAGGACAGGGGGCCAGCTACGAGCAGTACTTC
CDR3: CASSPGGQGASYEQYF

J: TRBJ1-1
V: TRBV18
size: -
D: -
DNA: TGTGCCAGCTCACCATATCTGGGGGAGGACACTGAAGCTTTCTTT
CDR3: CASSPYLGEDTEAFF

J: TRBJ1-3
V: TRBV28
size: -
D: -
DNA: TGTGCCAGCAGTTCCCAGGGCGTTCCGGGAAACACCATATATTTT
CDR3: CASSSQGVPGNTIYF

J: TRBJ2-5
V: TRBV6-6
size: -
D: TRBD2
DNA: TGTGCCAGCAGTCCCACTCGACCTACTAGCGGACCTTGGGAGACCCAGTACTTC
CDR3: CASSPTRPTSGPWETQYF

J: TRBJ2-3
V: TRBV5-4
size: -
D: -
DNA: TGTGCCAGCAGCCTGCCGACTAGTCCTGAAACGGATACGCAGTATTTT
CDR3: CASSLPTSPETDTQYF

J: TRBJ1-1
V: TRBV29-1
size: -
D: -
DNA: TGCAGCGTTGAAAACCCCAGGGTAGGGAACACTGAAGCTTTCTTT
CDR3: CSVENPRVGNTEAFF

J: TRBJ2-5
V: TRBV10-3
size: -
D: -
DNA: TGTGCCATCAGTGAACGCGGGGGCCGAGAGACCCAGTACTTC
CDR3: CAISERGGRETQYF

J: TRBJ1-2
V: TRBV4-2
size: once
D: TRBD1
DNA: TGTGCCAGCAGCTCCCGGGACAGGGTTAACTATGGCTACACCTTC
CDR3: CASSSRDRVNYGYTF

J: TRBJ2-7
V: TRBV5-4
size: -
D: TRBD2
DNA: TGTGCCAGCAGCCCAAGACTAGCTGATACCTACGAGCAGTACTTC
CDR3: CASSPRLADTYEQYF

J: TRBJ2-7
V: TRBV28
size: -
D: -
DNA: TGTGCCAGCAGTCTCCTCGACAGACCCTACGAGCAGTACTTC
CDR3: CASSLLDRPYEQYF

J: TRBJ1-3
V: TRBV4-3
size: -
D: -
DNA: TGCGCCAGCAGCCAAGATGGACAGATATCTGGAAACACCATATATTTT
CDR3: CASSQDGQISGNTIYF

J: TRBJ2-2
V: TRBV4-3
size: -
D: -
DNA: TGCGCCAGCAGCCACGGGACAAACACCGGGGAGCTGTTTTTT
CDR3: CASSHGTNTGELFF

J: TRBJ1-1
V: TRBV5-1
size: -
D: -
DNA: TGCGCCAGCGCCTACAGTGGGGGCAACACTGAAGCTTTCTTT
CDR3: CASAYSGGNTEAFF

J: TRBJ2-2
V: TRBV6-2/TRBV6-3
size: once
D: -
DNA: TGTGCCAGCAGTTACTCGAGGGTGGCGAACACCGGGGAGCTGTTTTTT
CDR3: CASSYSRVANTGELFF

J: TRBJ1-1
V: TRBV18
size: -
D: -
DNA: TGTGCCAGCTCACCAAATGAAGTAGTAGGGGACACTGAAGCTTTCTTT
CDR3: CASSPNEVVGDTEAFF

J: TRBJ2-6
V: TRBV27
size: -
D: -
DNA: TGTGCCAGCAGTAACAGGGCAAATGGGGCCAACGTCCTGACTTTC
CDR3: CASSNRANGANVLTF

J: TRBJ2-1
V: TRBV7-2
size: -
D: TRBD1
DNA: TGTGCCAGCAGATTGGACAGGGGCCCCTACAATGAGCAGTTCTTC
CDR3: CASRLDRGPYNEQFF

J: TRBJ2-5
V: TRBV29-1
size: -
D: -
DNA: TGCAGCGTTGAGCGGGACAGCTTCCAAGAGACCCAGTACTTC
CDR3: CSVERDSFQETQYF

J: TRBJ2-7
V: TRBV28
size: -
D: TRBD2
DNA: TGTGCCAGCAGGATGACTAGCGGTTACGAGCAGTACTTC
CDR3: CASRMTSGYEQYF

J: TRBJ2-5
V: TRBV4-1
size: -
D: -
DNA: TGCGCCAGCAGCCAAGATGGCGGGACAGCCGGGGAGACCCAGTACTTC
CDR3: CASSQDGGTAGETQYF

J: TRBJ2-6
V: TRBV9
size: -
D: -
DNA: TGTGCCAGCAGCGTAGGGTCAGGGGCCAGCTCTGGGGCCAACGTCCTGACTTTC
CDR3: CASSVGSGASSGANVLTF

J: TRBJ1-1
V: TRBV28
size: -
D: -
DNA: TGTGCCAGCACCTCCGAGGTTAGGATAACTGAAGCTTTCTTT
CDR3: CASTSEVRITEAFF

J: TRBJ1-2
V: TRBV6-2/TRBV6-3
size: -
D: TRBD1
DNA: TGTGCCAGCAGTTACACCACTGGACAGGGAAATAACTATGGCTACACCTTC
CDR3: CASSYTTGQGNNYGYTF

J: TRBJ1-4
V: TRBV5-6
size: -
D: -
DNA: TGTGCCAGCAGCTTTATAGGGGGAAATGAAAAACTGTTTTTT
CDR3: CASSFIGGNEKLFF

J: TRBJ1-3
V: TRBV24-1
size: few
D: -
DNA: TGTGCCACCAGTGATTCCCGGCAGGGTTTATATTTT
CDR3: CATSDSRQGLYF

J: TRBJ1-5
V: TRBV7-8
size: -
D: TRBD1
DNA: TGTGCCAGCAGCTTAGTGCTCGCAGGGGGCGGTCAGCCCCAGCATTTT
CDR3: CASSLVLAGGGQPQHF

J: TRBJ2-7
V: TRBV28
size: -
D: TRBD2
DNA: TGTGCCAGCAGTTTATCGACTAGCGGGAGATACGAGCAGTACTTC
CDR3: CASSLSTSGRYEQYF

J: TRBJ2-7
V: TRBV5-4
size: -
D: TRBD1
DNA: TGTGCCAGCAGCGGGGACAGGGGTTCCTACGAGCAGTACTTC
CDR3: CASSGDRGSYEQYF